The 15 T cell receptor beta chains reported below all come from one sample, sequenced in a study of blood T cell repertoires in COVID-19. Sequencing used immunoSEQ multiplex PCR; TCRdb keeps in-frame clones, though not all of them. This sample has 200,000 to 300,000 clones, with about 85% found just once. The sample taken for sequencing was peripheral blood. The source is a man aged 55 to 70 who had recovered from COVID-19.

The chain combines TRBV4-1 with TRBJ2-3; a possible D gene is TRBD2 (6 bases). The CDR3 consists of 16 residues. V shed 4 bases and J shed 1 base, with 15 bases lying between them. Germline V lookup: CDR1 MGHRA, CDR2 YSYEKL. CDR3 DNA sequence: TGCGCCAGCAGCCGGATCCCGGGACTGGGCACAGATACGCAGTATTTT. Its protein is CASSRIPGLGTDTQYF.

The rearrangement links TRBV6-9 to TRBJ2-7, with D hard to call. The CDR3 loop spans 12 amino acids. Germline CDR1 reads MNHGY; CDR2 reads SVAAGI. Trimming stripped 3 bases from V and 4 bases from J, with 7 bases between. Here the CDR3 reads CASSYARYEQYF. The CDR3 DNA follows: TGTGCCAGCAGTTACGCACGGTACGAGCAGTACTTC.

DNA for the CDR3: TGTGCTAGTGGTTTGGGAGTCGAGACCCAGTACTTC. Translated: CASGLGVETQYF. This sequence joins TRBV12-5 and TRBJ2-5; D ambiguous. Trimming removed 1 base at V and 5 bases at J, with 5 bases between. The CDR3 extends over 12 amino acids. CDR1 is LGHNT, CDR2 FRNRAP, per germline.

The chain links TRBV6-4 to TRBJ2-2; D uncertain. CDR3 length: 13 residues. Trimming left V 6 bases short and J 4 bases short, with 9 bases between. Germline V gene sequence: CDR1 MRHNA, CDR2 SNTAGT. The CDR3: CASSPGGTGELFF. CDR3 nucleotide sequence: TGTGCCAGCAGCCCCGGCGGCACCGGGGAGCTGTTTTTT.

The V and J genes are TRBV18 and TRBJ2-5; 11 bases are a match to TRBD2. Germline lookup yields CDR1 KGHSH and CDR2 LQKENI. V shed 7 bases, J shed 2 bases, and the junction held 3 bases outside the gene matches. This CDR3 is built from 14 residues. This CDR3 reads CASCRLAGQETQYF. CDR3 sequence (DNA): TGTGCCAGCTGCCGACTAGCGGGGCAAGAGACCCAGTACTTC. Together with reference TRBV18 and TRBJ2-5, the CDR3 gives the full variable domain: NAGVMQNPRHLVRRRGQEARLRCSPMKGHSHVYWYRQLPEEGLKFMVYLQKENIIDESGMPKERFSAEFPKEGPSILRIQQVVRGDSAAYFCASCRLAGQETQYFGPGTRLLVL.

The CDR3 region is CASSATTAMGNTIYF. The CDR3 region has the DNA TGCGCCAGCAGCGCAACGACAGCGATGGGAAACACCATATATTTT. The chain couples TRBV5-1 to TRBJ1-3; maybe TRBD1 (5 bases). The CDR3 spans 15 residues. Germline CDR1 and CDR2: SGHRS and YFSETQ. V lost 4 bases to trimming and J lost 4 bases, with 15 bases between them.

CDR3 region: CASSYSGDYNEQFF. The CDR3 bases are TGCGCCAGCAGCTACAGCGGGGACTACAATGAGCAGTTCTTC. This sequence joins TRBV5-1 and TRBJ2-1; 7 positions agree with TRBD2. After removal of 3 bases from V and 3 bases from J, the junction contained 3 bases not matched to a gene. CDR1 and CDR2 (germline): SGHRS, YFSETQ. This CDR3 is built from 14 residues.

The V gene is TRBV27, the J gene TRBJ1-5; no definite D call. This CDR3 has 14 amino acids. Trimming took 3 bases from V and 4 from J, leaving 10 bases between them. Germline V lookup: CDR1 MNHEY, CDR2 SMNVEV (reference sequence). CDR3 in amino acids: CASSLARHNQPQHF. CDR3 nucleotides: TGTGCCAGCAGTTTGGCCCGTCATAATCAGCCCCAGCATTTT.

This clone was seen once. This chain connects TRBV9 to TRBJ2-2, with 8 bases aligning to TRBD1. This CDR3 has 17 amino acids. V lost 0 bases and J lost 2; bases outside the gene matches: 6. CDR1 is SGDLS, CDR2 YYNGEE, per germline. The CDR3 DNA sequence: TGTGCCAGCAGCGTAGCGGCGGCAGGGGGCAACACCGGGGAGCTGTTTTTT. Amino acids: CASSVAAAGGNTGELFF.

V gene TRBV19 combines with J gene TRBJ1-5; no firm D call. CDR1 is LNHDA, CDR2 SQIVND, per germline (reference sequence). The CDR3 is 12 amino acids. Trimming removed 7 bases from V and 5 bases from J, with 9 bases in between. The CDR3 reads CASNTGYQPQHF. The CDR3 DNA reads TGTGCCAGTAACACGGGATATCAGCCCCAGCATTTT. Together with reference TRBV19 and TRBJ1-5, the CDR3 gives the full variable domain: DGGITQSPKYLFRKEGQNVTLSCEQNLNHDAMYWYRQDPGQGLRLIYYSQIVNDFQKGDIAEGYSVSREKKESFPLTVTSAQKNPTAFYLCASNTGYQPQHFGDGTRLSIL.

V gene TRBV5-6 combines with J gene TRBJ1-6; tentative D call: TRBD1 (5 bases). V lost 4 bases and J 10 bases, leaving 21 bases between the germline ends. The CDR3 consists of 16 residues. Germline-derived CDR1 and CDR2 are SGHDT and YYEEEE. CDR3: CASSTPVEGIQSPLHF. CDR3 DNA: TGTGCCAGCAGCACGCCGGTGGAGGGGATACAGTCACCCCTCCACTTT.

This rearrangement joins TRBV2 to TRBJ1-4; D may be TRBD1 (5 bases). Germline loops: CDR1 SNHLY, CDR2 FYNNEI. This CDR3 is 13 amino acids long. Trimming removed 6 bases from V and 6 bases from J, with 11 bases in between. CDR3 bases: TGTGCCAGCAGGTGGCAGGGATATGAAAAACTGTTTTTT. It encodes CASRWQGYEKLFF.

The chain couples TRBV6-2 or TRBV6-3 to TRBJ1-1; the match to TRBD1 covers 8 bases. The CDR3 loop spans 15 amino acids. Trimming at V came to 5 bases and at J to 5 bases, leaving 10 bases not matched to a gene. CDR1 and CDR2 from the germline V gene are MNHEY and SVGEGT. This CDR3 is CASSKNRQGRTEAFF. CDR3 DNA sequence: TGTGCCAGCAGTAAGAACCGACAGGGGAGGACTGAAGCTTTCTTT.

This clone was seen a few times. This chain connects TRBV27 to TRBJ1-6, with 7 positions matching TRBD1. Germline V gives CDR1 MNHEY, CDR2 SMNVEV (reference sequence). The CDR3 is 12 residues long. V was pared by 6 bases and J by 7 bases, with 0 bases of the junction left unmatched. CDR3: CASRTGNSPLHF. The DNA of the CDR3 is TGTGCCAGCAGGACAGGGAATTCACCCCTCCACTTT.

J is TRBJ2-7 and V is TRBV2; no clear D. Germline loops: CDR1 SNHLY, CDR2 FYNNEI. This CDR3 region has 13 residues. The germline V and J ends were trimmed by 5 bases and 2 bases, with 10 bases remaining between them. CDR3 sequence reads: CASSPVGPYEQYF. The CDR3 nucleotides read TGTGCCAGCAGTCCCGTTGGGCCCTACGAGCAGTACTTC.